The source of this T cell receptor (beta chain) is a study of blood T cell repertoires in COVID-19. Study background: Samples representing acute and convalescent COVID-19 were sourced from the United States, Italy and Spain.

The table came from immunoSEQ multiplex PCR; TCRdb's copy has only in-frame clones and leaves some out. The table shows 150,000 or so clones, with roughly 87% occurring only once. Enrollees, about 18 to 95 years old, lived in approximately 25 US areas. Participants' own reports of clinical history determined their cohort assignment. This clone came up once. The source is a human donor with acute COVID-19. The donor label of this sample is uncertain. Material: PBMCs or T cells enriched from blood (not recorded which).

Here the CDR3 reads CASSDSTFSYEQYF. CDR3 DNA sequence: TGTGCCAGCAGTGATTCGACTTTTTCCTACGAGCAGTACTTC. The rearrangement links TRBV6-1 to TRBJ2-7; D uncertain. In germline, CDR1 is MNHNS, CDR2 SASEGT. The CDR3 spans 14 residues. The V end lost 3 bases, the J end lost 1 base, and 10 bases lay between the germline ends.